This T cell receptor (beta chain) originates from a study of blood T cells in healthy people across ages (dated by TCRdb to about 2015). Regarding the research as a whole: In model experiments, template switching captured about one uniquely barcoded TCR beta cDNA molecule for every two T cells. Donors of different ages were randomly distributed across sequencing lanes to avoid experimental bias. Donors were grouped into four age groups: young (average approximately 15 years), middle-aged (approximately 41), aged (about 59) and long-lived (approximately 75). For two donors (one aged 18 to 30 and one aged 80 or older), the study analyzed two additional independent replicas of 1 million unique cDNA reads from the same blood draw. To track age-related changes in TCR beta repertoire diversity, the study relied on deep sequencing normalized with unique cDNA molecular identifiers.

Donors were 35 to 40 systemically healthy Caucasian individuals from Russia aged roughly 6 to 90 years. Around 10 milliliters of peripheral blood were collected from each donor into EDTA-treated Vacutainer tubes. Ficoll-Paque density-gradient centrifugation was used to isolate PBMCs, with at least 6 million per sample. Trizol reagent was used to extract total RNA from the PBMCs, yielding at least 5 micrograms per sample. For every donor, flow cytometry on a PBMC aliquot measured the percentage of naive CD45RAhigh/CD27high T cells. This clonotype was picked up many times. Its antigen has not been determined. There are no base qualities to consult, and no much larger clone falls within one base. The method was 5' RACE. TCRdb records Illumina HiSeq 2500 as the sequencer. A second roughly 6 to 12 cycle PCR used a sample-barcoded 5' primer and a J-beta primer mix. Each TCR beta cDNA molecule received a unique molecular identifier from a template-switch 5' adaptor carrying 12 random nucleotides. Each sample yielded at least 3 million CDR3-containing paired-end reads. First-strand cDNA synthesis was performed from all RNA using the Mint cDNA synthesis kit, with priming by a TRBC-specific oligonucleotide. After uracil-DNA glycosylase treatment, a first 18-cycle PCR used universal primers M1SS and BC2_uni_R on all cDNA. The study's processing was this. For normalization, 1 million high-quality reads, each with a distinct molecular identifier, were randomly selected from each sample. Reads with shared molecular identifiers were discarded instead of being binned into consensus sequences. CDR3 identification, clonotype clustering and error correction used MiTCR with a Q25 quality threshold and the strictest error-elimination algorithm. A nonparametric unseen species model using Euler transformation provided a lower-bound estimate of total TCR beta diversity. The public reads were run again by TCRdb, first through fastp at Q25 and then through MiXCR, and only productive beta chains were kept. Rows with one shared CDR3 protein collapse into an entry with the most common genes and DNA. These V and J calls rely on TCRdb rather than the paper's analysis. This sample comprises hundreds of thousands of distinct CDR3 sequences, 25% to 35% of them detected only once. Together, the top ten hold approximately 15% of the sample.

The V end loses 1 base and the J end loses 2 bases, and a stretch of 16 bases separates them. CDR1 SGHRS and CDR2 YFSETQ were looked up in the germline V gene. The CDR3 holds 18 amino acids from the cysteine to the phenylalanine. The only DNA kept is the CDR3, 54 bases in frame from the first base. General conclusions and limits of the study: Because the CMV infection status of the donors was unknown, age-related changes in expanded clonotypes may potentially have been confounded. The percentage of naive T cells measured by flow cytometry correlated strongly with observed TCR beta diversity. Because profiling used bulk unsorted PBMCs, naive and antigen-experienced compartments could not be compared conclusively. Compared with the aged group, the long-lived group had more naive CD4+ T cells, fewer expanded clones and increased TCR diversity, suggesting age selection. As age increased, observed TCR beta diversity per million T cells dropped in a roughly linear way, and a significant reduction was already evident by age 40. Estimates of total diversity from one million sequenced T cells were regarded as lower bounds and underestimates.

The receptor chain draws on TRBV5-1 and TRBJ2-6; TRBD1 might be the D gene, on 6 matching bases. Sequenced: blood. The sequence came from an elderly woman in good health. The DNA sequence reads TGCGCCAGCAGCTTGTCCGACCAGGGGATAGCTGGGGCCAACGTCCTGACTTTC. Its translation reads: CASSLSDQGIAGANVLTF.